The present T cell receptor (beta chain) was sequenced within a study of OX40 agonist ivuxolimab in advanced cancers. This CDR3 is built from 13 residues. V lost 1 base, J lost 8 bases, and 14 bases lay in between. Per the germline V gene, CDR1 is GTSNPN and CDR2 is SVGIG (reference sequence). Produced via immunoSEQ multiplex PCR; TCRdb's table is partial and in-frame only. Among some 54,000 clones listed, 77% were seen once. The sample consisted of CD4+ or CD8+ T cells sorted from blood, taken in a trial of the OX40 agonist ivuxolimab. The origin of this receptor is an adult with an advanced solid tumor such as melanoma, head and neck, liver or kidney cancer. V gene TRBV30 combines with J gene TRBJ1-2; possibly TRBD1 for D (6 bases). The CDR3 loop is CAWSAQGGRGYTF. CDR3 coding DNA: TGTGCCTGGAGTGCGCAAGGGGGAAGAGGCTACACCTTC.